This passage covers 2 T cell receptor beta chains from one sample sequenced in a study of Graves' ophthalmopathy and Graves' hyperthyroidism. Amplification of the TCR beta CDR3 regions used RNA transcripts (as template). HTBI-primed RT-PCR formed the first round, and a multiplex PCR formed the second. Each CDR3 protein gets one entry after TCRdb re-called the multiplex PCR reads with MiXCR. In the table there are about 740,000 distinct CDR3 sequences, around 40% of which are singletons. What was sequenced was peripheral blood. These receptors came from an adult man with Graves' ophthalmopathy.

This clonotype was observed a single time. At one of its ends the junction is not consistent with the germline gene, which may arise from a read error. The chain links TRBV5-1 to TRBJ2-2; no definite D call. Germline V gives CDR1 SGHRS, CDR2 YFSETQ. The CDR3 is 14 amino acids. The CDR3 DNA reads TGCGCCAGCGGCTTCCGACCGAACACCGGGGAGCTGTTTTTT. The encoded protein is CASGFRPNTGELFF.

In its sample, this clonotype was seen a few times. The chain carries TRBV7-2 and TRBJ2-2; weak D call: TRBD2 (6 bases). The ends were cut back, 3 bases at V and 5 bases at J, with 16 bases in the middle. CDR3 length equals 16 residues. Germline loops: CDR1 SGHTA, CDR2 FQGNSA. For the CDR3, the DNA is TGTGCCAGCAGCTTTTTTTTCGGGAGTGGTACCGGGGAGCTGTTTTTT. It encodes CASSFFFGSGTGELFF.